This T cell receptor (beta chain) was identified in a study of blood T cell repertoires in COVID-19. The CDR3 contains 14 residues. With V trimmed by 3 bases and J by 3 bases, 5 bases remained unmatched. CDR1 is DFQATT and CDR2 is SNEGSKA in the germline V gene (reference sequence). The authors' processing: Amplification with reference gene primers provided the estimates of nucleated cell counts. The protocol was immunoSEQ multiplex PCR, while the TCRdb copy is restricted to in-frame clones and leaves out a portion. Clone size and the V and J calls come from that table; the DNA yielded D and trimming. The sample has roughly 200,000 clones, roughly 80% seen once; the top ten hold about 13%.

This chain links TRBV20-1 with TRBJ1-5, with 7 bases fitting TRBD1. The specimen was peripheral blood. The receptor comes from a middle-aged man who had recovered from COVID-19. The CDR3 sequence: CSASGQDPNQPQHF. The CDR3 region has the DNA TGCAGTGCTAGTGGACAGGATCCCAATCAGCCCCAGCATTTT.